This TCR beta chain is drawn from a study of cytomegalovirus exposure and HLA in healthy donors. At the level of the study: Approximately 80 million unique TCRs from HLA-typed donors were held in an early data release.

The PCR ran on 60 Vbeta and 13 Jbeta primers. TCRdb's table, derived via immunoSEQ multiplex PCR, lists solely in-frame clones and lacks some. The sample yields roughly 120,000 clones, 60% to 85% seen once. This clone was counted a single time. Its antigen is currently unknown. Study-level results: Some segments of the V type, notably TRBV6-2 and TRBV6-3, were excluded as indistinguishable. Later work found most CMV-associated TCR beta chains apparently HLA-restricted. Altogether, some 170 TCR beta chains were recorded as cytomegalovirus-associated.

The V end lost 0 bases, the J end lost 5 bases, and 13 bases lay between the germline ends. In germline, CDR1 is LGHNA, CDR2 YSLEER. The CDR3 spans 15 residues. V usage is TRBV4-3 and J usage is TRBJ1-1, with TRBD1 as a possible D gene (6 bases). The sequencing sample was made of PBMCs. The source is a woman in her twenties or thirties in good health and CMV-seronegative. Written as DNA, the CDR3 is TGCGCCAGCAGCCAAGATAGTTCGAGGGGGACTGAAGCTTTCTTT. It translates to CASSQDSSRGTEAFF.